This T cell receptor beta chain was captured in a study of blood T cell repertoires in COVID-19. Across the whole study: Acute-phase and convalescent COVID-19 samples originated in the United States, Italy and Spain.

All recovered Cohort 3 donors got two negative PCRs, got clearance, or saw symptom resolution. In the authors' workflow: Amplification of reference gene primers provided the estimated nucleated cell counts. Sequencing was performed with immunoSEQ multiplex PCR; in TCRdb, only in-frame clones are kept and a portion is missing. The V and J calls and the clone size are those of that table, but D and trimming were determined from the DNA. The data show 350,000 to 450,000 clones, over 85% seen once. The V and J ends lost 5 bases and 4 bases, in that order; junction bases with no gene match: 13. The CDR3 loop spans 17 amino acids. The germline CDR1 and CDR2 sequences are SEHNR and FQNEAQ (reference sequence).

The rearrangement uses TRBV7-9 and TRBJ2-2; 7 positions match TRBD1. This sequence originates from a woman between 25 and 40 years old who had recovered from COVID-19. Sequenced: PBMCs or T cells enriched from blood (not recorded which). Written as DNA, the CDR3 is TGTGCCAGCAGCCCATCTGAGGGGGCTAGTAGCACCGGGGAGCTGTTTTTT. This sequence encodes CASSPSEGASSTGELFF.